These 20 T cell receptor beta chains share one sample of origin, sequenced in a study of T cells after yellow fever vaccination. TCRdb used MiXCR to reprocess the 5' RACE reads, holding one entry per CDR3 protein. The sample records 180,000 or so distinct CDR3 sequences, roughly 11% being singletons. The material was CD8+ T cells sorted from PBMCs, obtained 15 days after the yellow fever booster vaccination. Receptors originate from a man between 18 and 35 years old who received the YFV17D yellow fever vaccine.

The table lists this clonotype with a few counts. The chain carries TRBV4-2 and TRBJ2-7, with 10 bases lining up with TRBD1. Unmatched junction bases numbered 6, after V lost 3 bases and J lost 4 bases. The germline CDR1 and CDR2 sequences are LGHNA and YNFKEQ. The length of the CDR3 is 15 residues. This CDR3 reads CASSQGTGEFYEQYF. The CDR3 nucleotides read TGTGCCAGCAGCCAGGGGACAGGGGAATTTTACGAGCAGTACTTC.

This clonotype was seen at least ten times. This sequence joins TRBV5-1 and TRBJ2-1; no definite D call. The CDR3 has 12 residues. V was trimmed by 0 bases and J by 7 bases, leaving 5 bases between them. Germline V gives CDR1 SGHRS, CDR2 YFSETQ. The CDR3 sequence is CASSLARNEQFF. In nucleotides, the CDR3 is TGCGCCAGCAGCTTGGCCCGGAATGAGCAGTTCTTC.

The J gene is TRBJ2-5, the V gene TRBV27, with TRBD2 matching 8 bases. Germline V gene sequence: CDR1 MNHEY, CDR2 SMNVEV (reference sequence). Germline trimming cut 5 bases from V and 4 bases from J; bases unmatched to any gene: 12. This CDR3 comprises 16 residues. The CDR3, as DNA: TGTGCCAGCAGTCTCATCGGGACTAGGGGCCGAGAGACCCAGTACTTC. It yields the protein CASSLIGTRGRETQYF.

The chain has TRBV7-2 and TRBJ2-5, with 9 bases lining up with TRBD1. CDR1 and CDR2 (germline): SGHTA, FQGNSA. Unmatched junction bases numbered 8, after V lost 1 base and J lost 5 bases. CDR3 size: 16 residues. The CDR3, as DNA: TGTGCCAGCAGCTTAGGACAGGGGGGATTTCTTGAGACCCAGTACTTC. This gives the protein CASSLGQGGFLETQYF.

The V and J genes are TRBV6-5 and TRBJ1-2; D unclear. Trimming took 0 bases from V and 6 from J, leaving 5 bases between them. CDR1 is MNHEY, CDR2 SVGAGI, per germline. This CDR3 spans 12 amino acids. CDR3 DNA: TGTGCCAGCAGTTACTCTGGGGATGGCTACACCTTC. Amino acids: CASSYSGDGYTF.

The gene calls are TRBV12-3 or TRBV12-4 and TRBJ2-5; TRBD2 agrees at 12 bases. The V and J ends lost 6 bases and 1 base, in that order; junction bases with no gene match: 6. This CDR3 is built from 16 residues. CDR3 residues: CASRDTSGGLQETQYF. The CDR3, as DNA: TGTGCCAGCAGGGATACTAGCGGGGGGCTCCAAGAGACCCAGTACTTC.

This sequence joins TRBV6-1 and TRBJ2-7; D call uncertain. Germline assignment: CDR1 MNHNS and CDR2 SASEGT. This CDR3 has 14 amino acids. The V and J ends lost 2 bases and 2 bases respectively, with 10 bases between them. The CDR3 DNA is TGTGCCAGCAGTGAAAGCCCCGGTCCCTACGAGCAGTACGTC. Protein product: CASSESPGPYEQYV.

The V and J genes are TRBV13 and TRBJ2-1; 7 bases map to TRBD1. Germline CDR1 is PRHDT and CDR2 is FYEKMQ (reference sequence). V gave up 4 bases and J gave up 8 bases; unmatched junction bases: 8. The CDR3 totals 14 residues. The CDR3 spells CASSSARDRDEQFF. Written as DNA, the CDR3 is TGTGCCAGCAGCTCAGCCCGAGACAGGGATGAGCAGTTCTTC.

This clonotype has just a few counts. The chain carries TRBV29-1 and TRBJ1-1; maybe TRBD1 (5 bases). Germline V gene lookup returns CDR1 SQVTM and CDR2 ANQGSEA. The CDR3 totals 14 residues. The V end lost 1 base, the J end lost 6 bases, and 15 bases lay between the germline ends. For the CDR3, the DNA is TGCAGCGTTGAAGTCTCGGGACGGGGGGCTGAAGCTTTCTTT. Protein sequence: CSVEVSGRGAEAFF.

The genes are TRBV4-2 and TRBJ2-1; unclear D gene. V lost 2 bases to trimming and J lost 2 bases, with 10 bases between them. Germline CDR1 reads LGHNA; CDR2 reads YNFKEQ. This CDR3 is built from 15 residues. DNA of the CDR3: TGTGCCAGCAGCCAAAGATCGCGTGCCTACAATGAGCAGTTCTTC. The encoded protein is CASSQRSRAYNEQFF.

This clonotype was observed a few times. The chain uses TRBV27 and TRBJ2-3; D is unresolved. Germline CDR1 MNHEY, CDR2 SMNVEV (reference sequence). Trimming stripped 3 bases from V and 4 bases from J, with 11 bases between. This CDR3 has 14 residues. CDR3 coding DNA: TGTGCCAGCAGTTTTGTTGATCAGTCAGATACGCAGTATTTT. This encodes CASSFVDQSDTQYF.

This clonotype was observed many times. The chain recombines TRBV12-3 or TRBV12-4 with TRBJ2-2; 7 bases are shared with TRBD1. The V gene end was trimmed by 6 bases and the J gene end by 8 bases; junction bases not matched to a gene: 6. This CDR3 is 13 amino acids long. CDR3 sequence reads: CASSPGQDGELFF. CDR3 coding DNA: TGTGCCAGCAGCCCAGGACAGGATGGGGAGCTGTTTTTT.

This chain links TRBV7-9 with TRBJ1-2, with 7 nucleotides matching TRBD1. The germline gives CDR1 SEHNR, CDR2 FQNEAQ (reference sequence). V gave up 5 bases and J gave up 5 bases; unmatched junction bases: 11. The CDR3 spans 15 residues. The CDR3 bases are TGTGCCAGCAGCCAAGTAACGACAGGGCCGTATGGCTACACCTTC. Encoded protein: CASSQVTTGPYGYTF.

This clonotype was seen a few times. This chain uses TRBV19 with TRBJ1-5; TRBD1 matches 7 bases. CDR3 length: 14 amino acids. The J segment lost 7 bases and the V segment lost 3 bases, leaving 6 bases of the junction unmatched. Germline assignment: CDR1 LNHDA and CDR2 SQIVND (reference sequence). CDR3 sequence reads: CASSMGDSIQPQHF. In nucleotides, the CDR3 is TGTGCCAGTAGTATGGGGGACAGTATCCAGCCCCAGCATTTT.

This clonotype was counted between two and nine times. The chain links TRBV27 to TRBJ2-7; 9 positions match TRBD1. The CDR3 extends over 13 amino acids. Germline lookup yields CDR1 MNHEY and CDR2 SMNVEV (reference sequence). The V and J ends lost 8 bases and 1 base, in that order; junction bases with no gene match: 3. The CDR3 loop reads CASAGQGSYEQYV. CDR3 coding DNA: TGTGCCAGCGCGGGACAGGGATCCTACGAGCAGTACGTC.

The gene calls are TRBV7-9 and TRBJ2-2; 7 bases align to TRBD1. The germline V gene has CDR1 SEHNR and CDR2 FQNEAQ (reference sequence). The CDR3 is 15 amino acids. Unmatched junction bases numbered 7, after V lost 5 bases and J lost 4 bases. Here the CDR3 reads CASSPTGESTGELFF. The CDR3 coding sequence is TGTGCCAGCAGCCCTACAGGGGAGTCCACCGGGGAGCTGTTTTTT. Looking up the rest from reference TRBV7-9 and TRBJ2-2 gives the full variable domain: DTGVSQNPRHKITKRGQNVTFRCDPISEHNRLYWYRQTLGQGPEFLTYFQNEAQLEKSRLLSDRFSAERPKGSFSTLEIQRTEQGDSAMYLCASSPTGESTGELFFGEGSRLTVL.

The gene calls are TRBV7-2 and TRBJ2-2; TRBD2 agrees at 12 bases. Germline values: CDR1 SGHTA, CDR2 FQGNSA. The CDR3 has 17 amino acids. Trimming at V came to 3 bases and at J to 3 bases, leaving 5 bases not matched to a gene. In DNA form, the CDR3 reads TGTGCCAGCAGCTTTACTAGCGGGGGGCCCCACACCGGGGAGCTGTTTTTT. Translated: CASSFTSGGPHTGELFF.

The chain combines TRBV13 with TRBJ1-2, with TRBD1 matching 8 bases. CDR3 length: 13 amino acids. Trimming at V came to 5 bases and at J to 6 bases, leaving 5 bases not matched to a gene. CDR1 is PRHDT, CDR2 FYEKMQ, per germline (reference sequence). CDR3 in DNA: TGTGCCAGCAGCGAGGGACAGGAGCATGGCTACACCTTC. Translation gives CASSEGQEHGYTF.

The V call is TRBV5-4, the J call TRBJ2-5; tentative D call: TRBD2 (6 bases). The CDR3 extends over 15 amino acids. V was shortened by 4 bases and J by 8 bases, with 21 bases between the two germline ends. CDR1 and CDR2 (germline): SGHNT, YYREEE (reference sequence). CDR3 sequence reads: CASSPELTAGTTQYF. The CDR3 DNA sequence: TGTGCCAGCAGCCCGGAACTTACAGCCGGGACTACCCAGTACTTC. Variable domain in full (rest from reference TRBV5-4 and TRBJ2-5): ETGVTQSPTHLIKTRGQQVTLRCSSQSGHNTVSWYQQALGQGPQFIFQYYREEENGRGNFPPRFSGLQFPNYSSELNVNALELDDSALYLCASSPELTAGTTQYFGPGTRLLVL.

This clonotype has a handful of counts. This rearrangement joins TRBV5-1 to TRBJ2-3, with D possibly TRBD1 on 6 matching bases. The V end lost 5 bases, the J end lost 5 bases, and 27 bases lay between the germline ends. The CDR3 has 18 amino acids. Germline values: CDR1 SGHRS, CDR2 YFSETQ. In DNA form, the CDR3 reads TGCGCCAGCAGTTTAACCCCCCCAACAGGGAGAGAGGGAGATACGCAGTATTTT. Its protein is CASSLTPPTGREGDTQYF.